The 2 T cell receptor beta chains listed next were all sequenced from one sample in a study of T cell responses to AZD1222 COVID-19 vaccine (dated by TCRdb to the early 2020s). Libraries were made using the immunoSEQ multiplex PCR assay. The source is immuneACCESS, and TCRdb retained only in-frame sequences with V and J called. Part of the clones is not carried over; for the studies checked, unresolved V genes explain less than half of this, and the remainder is unexplained. The sample table lists about 140,000 clones, approximately 93% of them with a count of one. The biggest ten clones account for 0.91% of the sample. What this sample's time point label stands for: baseline before first vaccination. The intended sense of this specimen's treatment or condition label: meningococcal conjugate vaccine given as trial control. The sequencing used peripheral blood, collected on day 0 of MenACWY control vaccination. These receptors originate from an adult in good health.

The rearrangement joins TRBV5-5 to TRBJ1-3; D gene unclear. The CDR3 runs 16 residues. Germline CDR1 and CDR2: SGHKS and YYEKEE (reference sequence). Trimming pared 3 bases from V and 0 bases from J, leaving 13 bases between. Here the CDR3 reads CASSSGLLSSGNTIYF. Written as DNA, the CDR3 is TGTGCCAGCAGCTCCGGACTGCTAAGCTCTGGAAACACCATATATTTT.

This clone was seen a few times. V is TRBV11-1 and J is TRBJ2-3; D is perhaps TRBD1 (5 bases). The V gene's germline CDR1 is SGHAT and CDR2 FQDESV (reference sequence). The V and J ends lost 2 bases and 0 bases respectively, with 12 bases between them. This CDR3 region has 16 residues. CDR3 nucleotide sequence: TGTGCCAGCAGCTTACATAAGGGGTCTAGCACAGATACGCAGTATTTT. Translation: CASSLHKGSSTDTQYF.